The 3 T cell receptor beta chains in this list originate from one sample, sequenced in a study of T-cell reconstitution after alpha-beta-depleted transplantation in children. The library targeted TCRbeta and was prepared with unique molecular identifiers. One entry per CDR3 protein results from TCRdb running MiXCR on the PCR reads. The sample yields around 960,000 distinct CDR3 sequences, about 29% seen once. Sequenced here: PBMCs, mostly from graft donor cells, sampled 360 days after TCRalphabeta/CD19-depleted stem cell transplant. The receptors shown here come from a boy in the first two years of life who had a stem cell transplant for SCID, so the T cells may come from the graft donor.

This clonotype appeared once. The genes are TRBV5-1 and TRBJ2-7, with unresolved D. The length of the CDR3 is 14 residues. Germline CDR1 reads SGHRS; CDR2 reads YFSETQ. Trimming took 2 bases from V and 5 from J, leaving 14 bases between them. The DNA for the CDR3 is TGCGCCAGCAGCTTTGGTTTGGGGTCCCACGAGCAGTACTTC. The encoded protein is CASSFGLGSHEQYF.

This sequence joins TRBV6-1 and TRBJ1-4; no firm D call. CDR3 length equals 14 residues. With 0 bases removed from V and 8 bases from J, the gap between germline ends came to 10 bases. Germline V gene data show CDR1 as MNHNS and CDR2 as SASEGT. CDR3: CASSEASAFEKLFF. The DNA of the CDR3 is TGTGCCAGCAGTGAAGCGTCAGCTTTCGAAAAACTGTTTTTT.

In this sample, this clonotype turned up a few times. CDR3 nucleotides: TGCAGCGTTGAGACAGGGGGTCGAACTGAAGCTTTCTTT. Protein sequence: CSVETGGRTEAFF. The chain links TRBV29-1 to TRBJ1-1; TRBD1 aligns across 9 bases. The V segment lost 3 bases and the J segment 5 bases; nucleotides outside the gene matches: 4. The CDR3 is 13 residues long. Germline CDR1 SQVTM, CDR2 ANQGSEA.